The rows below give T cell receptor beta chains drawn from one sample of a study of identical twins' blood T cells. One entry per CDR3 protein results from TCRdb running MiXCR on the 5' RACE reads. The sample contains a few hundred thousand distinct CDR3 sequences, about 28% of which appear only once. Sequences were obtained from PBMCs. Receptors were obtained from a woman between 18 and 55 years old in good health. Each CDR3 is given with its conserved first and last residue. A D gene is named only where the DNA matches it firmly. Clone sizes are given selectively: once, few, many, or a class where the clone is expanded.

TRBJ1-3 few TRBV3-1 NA CASSQGIENTIYF TGTGCCAGCAGCCAAGGTATTGAAAACACCATATATTTT
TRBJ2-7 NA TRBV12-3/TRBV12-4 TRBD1 CASSTTGGNEQYF TGTGCCAGCAGTACGACAGGGGGAAACGAGCAGTACTTC
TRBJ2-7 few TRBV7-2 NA CASRELANYEQYF TGTGCCAGTCGGGAGCTAGCAAACTACGAGCAGTACTTC
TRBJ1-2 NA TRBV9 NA CASSPQTGYGYTF TGTGCCAGCAGCCCACAGACAGGTTATGGCTACACCTTC
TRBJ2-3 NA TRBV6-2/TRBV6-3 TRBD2 CASTRRRTSETDTQYF TGTGCCAGCACTAGACGGAGGACTAGCGAGACAGATACGCAGTATTTT
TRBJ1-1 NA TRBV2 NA CASCGERQTEAFF TGTGCCAGCTGTGGTGAGAGGCAGACTGAAGCTTTCTTT
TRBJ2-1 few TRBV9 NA CASSAYEGAYNEQFF TGTGCCAGCAGCGCTTACGAAGGGGCCTACAATGAGCAGTTCTTC
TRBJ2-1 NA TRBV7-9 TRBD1 CASSLGQALNNEQFF TGTGCCAGCAGCCTTGGACAGGCCCTTAACAATGAGCAGTTCTTC
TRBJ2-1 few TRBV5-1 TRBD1 CASSLDGQGAISYNEQFF TGCGCCAGCAGTCTCGACGGACAGGGGGCGATCTCCTACAATGAGCAGTTCTTC
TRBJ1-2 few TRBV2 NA CASSEEVRVGYTF TGTGCCAGCAGTGAGGAGGTTAGGGTCGGCTACACCTTC
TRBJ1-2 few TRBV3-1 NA CASSQDWLGVANYGYTF TGTGCCAGCAGCCAAGATTGGTTGGGGGTAGCTAACTATGGCTACACCTTC
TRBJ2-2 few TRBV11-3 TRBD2 CASSSGGSNTGELFF TGTGCCAGCAGCTCCGGGGGGTCGAACACCGGGGAGCTGTTTTTT
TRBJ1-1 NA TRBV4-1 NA CASSQDLTKNTEAFF TGCGCCAGCAGCCAAGATTTGACCAAGAACACTGAAGCTTTCTTT
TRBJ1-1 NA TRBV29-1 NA CSVAREGDAFF TGCAGCGTCGCCAGGGAGGGGGACGCTTTCTTT
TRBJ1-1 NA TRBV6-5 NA CASSYLEGEAFF TGTGCCAGCAGTTATTTAGAGGGTGAAGCTTTCTTT
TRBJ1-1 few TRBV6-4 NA CASRDGWNTEAFF TGTGCCAGCAGGGACGGATGGAACACTGAAGCTTTCTTT
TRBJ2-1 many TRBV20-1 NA CTVSGPLTYNEQFF TGCACCGTGAGCGGGCCCTTAACCTACAATGAGCAGTTCTTC
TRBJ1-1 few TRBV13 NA CASSRPTMNTEAFF TGTGCCAGCAGCCGTCCAACGATGAACACTGAAGCTTTCTTT
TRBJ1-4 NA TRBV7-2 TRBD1 CASSLGQAPTNEKLFF TGTGCCAGCAGCTTGGGACAGGCACCTACTAATGAAAAACTGTTTTTT
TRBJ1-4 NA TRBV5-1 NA CASSRLGEKLFF TGCGCCAGCAGTCGGTTGGGTGAAAAACTGTTTTTT
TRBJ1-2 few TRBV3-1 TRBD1 CASSQRTGPYGYTF TGTGCCAGCAGCCAACGGACAGGCCCCTATGGCTACACCTTC
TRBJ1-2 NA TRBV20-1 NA CSARLRFPSERGYGYTF TGCAGTGCTAGATTACGGTTCCCATCTGAAAGGGGATATGGCTACACCTTC
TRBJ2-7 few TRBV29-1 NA CSAGGQTSEQYF TGCAGCGCGGGCGGACAGACCTCCGAGCAGTACTTC
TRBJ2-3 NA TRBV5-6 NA CASSMASTDTQYF TGTGCCAGCAGCATGGCCAGCACAGATACGCAGTATTTT
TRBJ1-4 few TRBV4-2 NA CASSEEVHEKLFF TGTGCCAGCAGCGAGGAGGTTCACGAAAAACTGTTTTTT
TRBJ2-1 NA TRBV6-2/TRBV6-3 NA CASTPEGAVYNEQFF TGTGCCAGCACCCCTGAGGGAGCGGTCTACAATGAGCAGTTCTTC
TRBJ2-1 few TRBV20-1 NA CSARGRSTEQFF TGCAGTGCTAGAGGGCGTAGCACTGAGCAGTTCTTC
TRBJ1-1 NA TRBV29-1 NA CSVEGQVLEAFF TGCAGCGTCGAGGGGCAAGTCCTCGAAGCTTTCTTT
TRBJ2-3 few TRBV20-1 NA CSAISRGPLGSTDTQYF TGCAGTGCTATTTCCAGGGGCCCCTTGGGTTCCACAGATACGCAGTATTTT
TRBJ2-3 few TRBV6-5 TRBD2 CASRLGLAGDTQYF TGTGCCAGCAGACTGGGACTAGCGGGGGATACGCAGTATTTT
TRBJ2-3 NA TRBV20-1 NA CSASVAYSTDTQYF TGCAGTGCTAGTGTGGCGTATAGCACAGATACGCAGTATTTT
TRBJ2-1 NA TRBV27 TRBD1 CASSSDRGRIHNEQFF TGTGCCAGCAGTTCCGACAGGGGGCGAATCCACAATGAGCAGTTCTTC
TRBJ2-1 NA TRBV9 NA CASSVALENSDEQFF TGTGCCAGCAGCGTAGCACTAGAGAATTCCGATGAGCAGTTCTTC
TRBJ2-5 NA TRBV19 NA CASSMISEDWQETRYF TGTGCCAGTAGTATGATAAGCGAGGACTGGCAAGAGACCCGGTACTTC
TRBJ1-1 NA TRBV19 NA CASTSGRTNTEAFF TGTGCCAGTACCTCGGGACGGACCAACACTGAAGCTTTCTTT
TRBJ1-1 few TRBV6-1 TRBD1 CASSGRDRGFMNTEAFF TGTGCCAGCAGTGGACGGGACAGGGGATTCATGAACACTGAAGCTTTCTTT
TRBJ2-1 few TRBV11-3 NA CASSLGGDLRHEQFF TGTGCCAGCAGCTTAGGTGGGGACCTAAGGCATGAGCAGTTCTTC
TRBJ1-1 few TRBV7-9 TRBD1 CASRTGAGSYTEAFF TGTGCCAGCAGAACAGGGGCAGGCTCATACACTGAAGCTTTCTTT
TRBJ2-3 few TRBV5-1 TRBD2 CASSLTILAGGSGDTQYF TGCGCCAGCAGCCTTACCATTTTAGCGGGGGGCTCCGGAGATACGCAGTATTTT
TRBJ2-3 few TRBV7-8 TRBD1 CASSSGQTSTDTQYF TGTGCCAGCAGCTCGGGACAGACTAGCACAGATACGCAGTATTTT
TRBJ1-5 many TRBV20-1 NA CSARWASLNQPQHF TGCAGTGCTAGATGGGCCAGCCTCAATCAGCCCCAGCATTTT
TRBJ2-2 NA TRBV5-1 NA CASSLFGVAGELFF TGCGCCAGCAGCTTGTTCGGGGTCGCCGGGGAGCTGTTTTTT
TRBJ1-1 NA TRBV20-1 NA CSVRSDRYTEAFF TGCAGTGTCCGCTCGGACCGGTACACTGAAGCTTTCTTT
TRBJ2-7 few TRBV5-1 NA CASSPTQSSYEQYF TGCGCCAGCAGCCCAACTCAGAGCTCCTACGAGCAGTACTTC
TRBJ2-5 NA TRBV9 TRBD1 CASSEQGAAETQYF TGTGCCTCGAGTGAACAGGGGGCAGCGGAGACCCAGTACTTC
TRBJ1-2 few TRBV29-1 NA CSVAQGIGNYGYTF TGCAGCGTTGCTCAGGGCATAGGGAACTATGGCTACACCTTC
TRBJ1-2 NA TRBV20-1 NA CSARDLGAQGYTF TGCAGTGCTAGAGATCTAGGGGCTCAAGGCTACACCTTC
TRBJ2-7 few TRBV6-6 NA CASSFPGSYEQYF TGTGCCAGCAGTTTTCCGGGTAGCTACGAGCAGTACTTC
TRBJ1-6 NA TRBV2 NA CASGTGPWSSYNSPLHF TGTGCCAGCGGAACAGGGCCCTGGAGCTCCTATAATTCACCCCTCCACTTT
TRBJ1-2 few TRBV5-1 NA CASSFTGLRGYTF TGCGCCAGCAGCTTTACAGGCTTGCGGGGCTACACCTTC
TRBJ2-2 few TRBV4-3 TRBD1 CASSHQGAGTGELFF TGCGCCAGCAGCCATCAGGGGGCAGGCACCGGGGAGCTGTTTTTT
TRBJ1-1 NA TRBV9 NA CASSASAGEVPEAFF TGTGCCAGCAGCGCCTCAGCGGGTGAAGTACCTGAAGCTTTCTTT
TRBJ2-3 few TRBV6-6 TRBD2 CASSPWTSETTDTQYF TGTGCCAGCAGCCCATGGACTAGCGAGACCACAGATACGCAGTATTTT
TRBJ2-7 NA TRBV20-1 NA CSAAESTYEQYF TGCAGTGCTGCAGAATCCACCTACGAGCAGTACTTC
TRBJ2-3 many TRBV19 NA CASRRGGQMVDTQYF TGTGCCAGTAGGAGAGGGGGTCAAATGGTAGATACGCAGTATTTT
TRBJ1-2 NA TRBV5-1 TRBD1 CASSWDTNTGQENYGYTF TGCGCCAGCAGCTGGGACACTAATACGGGACAGGAAAACTATGGCTACACCTTC
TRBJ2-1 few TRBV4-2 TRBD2 CASSHDPGLAGGNEQFF TGTGCCAGCAGCCACGACCCAGGACTAGCGGGAGGCAATGAGCAGTTCTTC
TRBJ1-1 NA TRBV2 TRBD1 CARRAGQITDTEAFF TGTGCCAGAAGGGCGGGACAGATCACAGACACTGAAGCTTTCTTT